Each of the 2 T cell receptor beta chains below was sequenced from the same sample in a study of blood T cell repertoires in COVID-19. TCRdb's table, derived via immunoSEQ multiplex PCR, lists solely in-frame clones and lacks some. The table includes about 99,000 clones, 65% to 85% detected once. The material sequenced was peripheral blood. These receptors were collected from a man between 65 and 85 years old with active or convalescent COVID-19.

The chain joins TRBV7-3 to TRBJ1-6; tentative D call: TRBD1 (6 bases). The V gene's germline CDR1 is SGHTA and CDR2 FQGTGA. V was pared by 3 bases and J by 7 bases, with 7 bases between. This CDR3 is 13 amino acids long. The CDR3 reads CASSFDRNSPLHF. The CDR3 nucleotides read TGTGCCAGCAGCTTCGACAGGAATTCACCCCTCCACTTT.

This chain joins TRBV5-6 and TRBJ2-7; TRBD2 is a possible D gene (5 bases). CDR3 size: 12 residues. Germline loops: CDR1 SGHDT, CDR2 YYEEEE. The germline V and J ends were trimmed by 4 bases and 3 bases, with 8 bases remaining between them. CDR3 coding DNA: TGTGCCAGCAGCGTACGGGACTACGAGCAGTACTTC. It translates to CASSVRDYEQYF. Looking up the rest from reference TRBV5-6 and TRBJ2-7 gives the full variable domain: DAGVTQSPTHLIKTRGQQVTLRCSPKSGHDTVSWYQQALGQGPQFIFQYYEEEERQRGNFPDRFSGHQFPNYSSELNVNALLLGDSALYLCASSVRDYEQYFGPGTRLTVT.